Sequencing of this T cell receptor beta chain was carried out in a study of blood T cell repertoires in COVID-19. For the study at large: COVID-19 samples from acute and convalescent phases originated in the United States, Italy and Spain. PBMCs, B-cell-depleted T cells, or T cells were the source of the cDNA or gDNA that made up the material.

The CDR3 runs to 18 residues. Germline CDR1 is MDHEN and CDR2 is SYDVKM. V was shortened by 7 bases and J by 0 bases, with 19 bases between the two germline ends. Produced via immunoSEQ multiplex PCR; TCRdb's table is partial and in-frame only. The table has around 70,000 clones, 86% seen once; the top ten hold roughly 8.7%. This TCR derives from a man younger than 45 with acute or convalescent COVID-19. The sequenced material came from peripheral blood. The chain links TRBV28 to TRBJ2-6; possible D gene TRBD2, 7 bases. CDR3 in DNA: TGTGCCAGCAAAACCCCGTACGGGGGGCGCTCTGGGGCCAACGTCCTGACTTTC. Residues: CASKTPYGGRSGANVLTF.